This is a list of T cell receptor beta chains from one sample in a study of cytomegalovirus exposure and HLA in healthy donors. Generated by immunoSEQ multiplex PCR, the TCRdb table keeps only in-frame clones and is missing some. The sample holds more than 65,000 clones; 74% are singletons and the top ten take roughly 11%. Sequenced sample: PBMCs. These receptors were taken from an older woman in good health and CMV-seropositive. The CDR3 runs from the conserved cysteine through the conserved F or W. The D gene is left open where the match is weak. Size is stated for part of the rows, as once, few or many counts, or as a class when the clone is expanded.

j_call: TRBJ1-5
v_call: TRBV6-1
d_call: -
clone_size: -
cdr3_nt: TGTGCCAGCAGTGCCGAATCCCCAGGGACACCTAGCAATCAGCCCCAGCATTTT
cdr3_aa: CASSAESPGTPSNQPQHF

j_call: TRBJ2-3
v_call: TRBV29-1
d_call: -
clone_size: -
cdr3_nt: TGCAGCGTTGACTCACTATCGACGGACGGACACACAGATACGCAGTATTTT
cdr3_aa: CSVDSLSTDGHTDTQYF

j_call: TRBJ1-2
v_call: TRBV6-1
d_call: TRBD1
clone_size: -
cdr3_nt: TGTGCCAGCAGTGAAGCCTTCCTGGTGGGACAGGGGAAAGGAGGCTACACCTTC
cdr3_aa: CASSEAFLVGQGKGGYTF

j_call: TRBJ2-1
v_call: TRBV6-1
d_call: -
clone_size: -
cdr3_nt: TGTGCCAGCAGTGACCAGGGGTTCTACAATGAGCAGTTCTTC
cdr3_aa: CASSDQGFYNEQFF

j_call: TRBJ2-1
v_call: TRBV27
d_call: TRBD2
clone_size: -
cdr3_nt: TGTGCCAGCTCCAATAGCGGGGGGGGGTACAATGAGCAGTTCTTC
cdr3_aa: CASSNSGGGYNEQFF

j_call: TRBJ1-4
v_call: TRBV6-1
d_call: TRBD1
clone_size: few
cdr3_nt: TGTGCCAGCAGTGAATGGACAGGGTCGGGCGAAAAACTGTTTTTT
cdr3_aa: CASSEWTGSGEKLFF

j_call: TRBJ1-5
v_call: TRBV27
d_call: TRBD1
clone_size: few
cdr3_nt: TGTGCCAGCAGCCAAGACAGGGGGCTGAGCAATCAGCCCCAGCATTTT
cdr3_aa: CASSQDRGLSNQPQHF

j_call: TRBJ1-1
v_call: TRBV6-1
d_call: -
clone_size: -
cdr3_nt: TGTGCCAGCAGTGAACTCGGCAGGGTCACTGAAGCTTTCTTT
cdr3_aa: CASSELGRVTEAFF

j_call: TRBJ2-2
v_call: TRBV7-9
d_call: -
clone_size: -
cdr3_nt: TGTGCCAGCAGCCCTGGGCCCGACACCGGGGAGCTGTTTTTT
cdr3_aa: CASSPGPDTGELFF

j_call: TRBJ1-4
v_call: TRBV18
d_call: TRBD1
clone_size: -
cdr3_nt: TGTGCCAGCTCACCCATGACAGGGGGCGAAGAAAAACTGTTTTTT
cdr3_aa: CASSPMTGGEEKLFF

j_call: TRBJ2-3
v_call: TRBV7-2
d_call: -
clone_size: -
cdr3_nt: TGTGCCAGCAGCCCCCGGAGGAGGGGTGACAGGGACACAGATACGCAGTATTTT
cdr3_aa: CASSPRRRGDRDTDTQYF

j_call: TRBJ1-1
v_call: TRBV5-8
d_call: TRBD1
clone_size: -
cdr3_nt: TGTGCCAGCAGCTTTCCGGACAGGGGGCTGGTTGAAGCTTTCTTT
cdr3_aa: CASSFPDRGLVEAFF

j_call: TRBJ2-5
v_call: TRBV2
d_call: TRBD2
clone_size: few
cdr3_nt: TGTGCCAGCAGCCCCGGGACTAGCAGGCAAGAGACCCAGTACTTC
cdr3_aa: CASSPGTSRQETQYF

j_call: TRBJ2-3
v_call: TRBV5-1
d_call: -
clone_size: once
cdr3_nt: TGCGCCAGCAGGCGTCGAGACAGCCCTAGCACAGATACGCAGTATTTT
cdr3_aa: CASRRRDSPSTDTQYF

j_call: TRBJ1-1
v_call: TRBV19
d_call: -
clone_size: -
cdr3_nt: TGTGCCAGTAGTACAGAGGCGGGGCTCAACACTGAAGCTTTCTTT
cdr3_aa: CASSTEAGLNTEAFF

j_call: TRBJ1-2
v_call: TRBV6-5
d_call: -
clone_size: -
cdr3_nt: TGTGCCAGCAGAGAGGCGAGAGGAGGCTATGGCTACACCTTC
cdr3_aa: CASREARGGYGYTF

j_call: TRBJ1-5
v_call: TRBV21-1
d_call: -
clone_size: -
cdr3_nt: TGTGCCAGCTTTGCAGGGGATCATTATCAGCCCCAGCATTTT
cdr3_aa: CASFAGDHYQPQHF

j_call: TRBJ1-1
v_call: TRBV2
d_call: -
clone_size: few
cdr3_nt: TGTGCCAGCGCCCGGGACACTCAAGGGGACACTGAAGCTTTCTTT
cdr3_aa: CASARDTQGDTEAFF

j_call: TRBJ1-5
v_call: TRBV30
d_call: -
clone_size: -
cdr3_nt: TGTGCCTGGAGTGTCATGAGTAATCAGCCCCAGCATTTT
cdr3_aa: CAWSVMSNQPQHF

j_call: TRBJ1-4
v_call: TRBV5-1
d_call: -
clone_size: -
cdr3_nt: TGCGCCAGCAGCTCGGACAGTAATGAAAAACTGTTTTTT
cdr3_aa: CASSSDSNEKLFF

j_call: TRBJ2-7
v_call: TRBV6-6
d_call: -
clone_size: once
cdr3_nt: TGTGCCAGCAGTAGAGGGTCTCCCTACGAGCAGTACTTC
cdr3_aa: CASSRGSPYEQYF

j_call: TRBJ1-2
v_call: TRBV29-1
d_call: -
clone_size: few
cdr3_nt: TGCAGCGTTGAATCGTTGGGGGCCGGCTATGGGTACACCTTC
cdr3_aa: CSVESLGAGYGYTF

j_call: TRBJ2-7
v_call: TRBV2
d_call: TRBD1
clone_size: -
cdr3_nt: TGTGCCAGCAGTAGGACAGGGAACTACGAGCAGTACTTC
cdr3_aa: CASSRTGNYEQYF

j_call: TRBJ2-7
v_call: TRBV6-1
d_call: -
clone_size: -
cdr3_nt: TGTGCCAGCAGTGCAACGGCTCCGACAGCCTACTCCTACGAGCAGTACTTC
cdr3_aa: CASSATAPTAYSYEQYF

j_call: TRBJ1-6
v_call: TRBV7-9
d_call: TRBD1
clone_size: few
cdr3_nt: TGTGCCAGCAGCTTAGGGGGACAGGGAAATTGGCGTTCACCCCTCCACTTT
cdr3_aa: CASSLGGQGNWRSPLHF

j_call: TRBJ1-5
v_call: TRBV7-8
d_call: -
clone_size: -
cdr3_nt: TGTGCCAGCAGTTCAGCTACAGGGCTTAATCAGCCCCAGCATTTT
cdr3_aa: CASSSATGLNQPQHF

j_call: TRBJ2-1
v_call: TRBV19
d_call: -
clone_size: once
cdr3_nt: TGTGCCAGTAGTATATCCGCGGGGAGATACAATGAGCAGTTCTTC
cdr3_aa: CASSISAGRYNEQFF

j_call: TRBJ1-1
v_call: TRBV19
d_call: TRBD1
clone_size: -
cdr3_nt: TGTGCCAGTAGTACGGACAGGGTGGGGAACACTGAAGCTTTCTTT
cdr3_aa: CASSTDRVGNTEAFF

j_call: TRBJ1-3
v_call: TRBV21-1
d_call: -
clone_size: -
cdr3_nt: TGTGCCAGCAGCATCAACCTGGGGACAGGCCCACTCTGCTCTGGAAACACCATATATTTT
cdr3_aa: CASSINLGTGPLCSGNTIYF

j_call: TRBJ1-1
v_call: TRBV29-1
d_call: -
clone_size: few
cdr3_nt: TGCAGCGTTAAAGGTGGCGGAAACACTGAAGCTTTCTTT
cdr3_aa: CSVKGGGNTEAFF

j_call: TRBJ1-6
v_call: TRBV27
d_call: TRBD1
clone_size: -
cdr3_nt: TGTGCCAGCAGCCCGCGTAAGGGGGCCGGTTCACCCCTCCACTTT
cdr3_aa: CASSPRKGAGSPLHF

j_call: TRBJ2-3
v_call: TRBV5-5
d_call: -
clone_size: -
cdr3_nt: TGTGCCAGCAGCTTGACTTGGGGGACTCGCACAGATACGCAGTATTTT
cdr3_aa: CASSLTWGTRTDTQYF

j_call: TRBJ1-1
v_call: TRBV2
d_call: -
clone_size: few
cdr3_nt: TGTGCCAGCAGTGGGGCCATGAACACTGAAGCTTTCTTT
cdr3_aa: CASSGAMNTEAFF